In its sample, the clone carrying this T cell receptor beta chain was seen a few times. Germline lookup yields CDR1 MNHEY and CDR2 SVGEGT. Trimming cost V 5 bases and J 7 bases, with 9 bases left between them. The CDR3 is 11 residues long. The data were obtained in a study of identical twins. TCRdb independently ran MiXCR on the 5' RACE reads; one entry per CDR3 protein. The sample carries 600,000 to 850,000 distinct CDR3 sequences, 15% to 20% recorded once. Separately, the same data were catalogued under a study of T cells expressing NK-cell markers. That report notes: HCMV seropositivity characterized seven of the eight sequenced donors, and seronegativity one. The sorts in several experiments were restricted to alpha-beta TCR T cells by an anti-gamma-delta TCR antibody. Among several donors, these clonotypes also ranked first in the CD3+CD56-NKG2C+ fraction.

The receptor was derived from a woman between 18 and 30 years old in good health. What was sequenced was PBMCs. The rearrangement joins TRBV6-2 or TRBV6-3 to TRBJ2-7; D remains ambiguous. For the CDR3, the DNA is TGTGCCAGCAGTACCCTAAGGGAGCAGTACTTC. Amino acid sequence: CASSTLREQYF.